The sequence of this T cell receptor beta chain was determined in a study of OX40 agonist ivuxolimab in advanced cancers. Study at large: The mean age was about 61 years, ranging from about 20 to 90, with more than 70% of participants male. General study results and limits: Part of the nonresponder group also had normalized T-cell clonal expansion that was low.

This table comes from immunoSEQ multiplex PCR, and its TCRdb copy is limited to in-frame clones, with some not included. The profile shows 35,000 to 40,000 clones, 82% of them singletons. Remarks on this clone: Antigen specificity is unknown.

The CDR3 is made up of 14 amino acids. Trimming took 5 bases from V and 6 from J, leaving 14 bases between them. The V gene's germline CDR1 is LNHDA and CDR2 SQIVND (reference sequence). The sequenced sample was CD4+ or CD8+ T cells sorted from blood, obtained in a trial of the OX40 agonist ivuxolimab. The chain couples TRBV19 to TRBJ1-5, with a possible D match to TRBD1 (6 bases). This clonotype originated in an adult with an advanced solid tumor such as melanoma, head and neck, liver or kidney cancer. The CDR3: CASSVGGGGQPQHF. The CDR3, as DNA: TGTGCCAGTAGTGTTGGAGGGGGGGGTCAGCCCCAGCATTTT.